This entry lists 26 T cell receptor beta chains sequenced from one sample in a study of blood T cells in healthy people across ages. The authors ran a second PCR of roughly 6 to 11 cycles using a sample-barcoded 5' primer and a J-beta primer mix. Each CDR3 protein gets one entry after TCRdb re-called the 5' RACE reads with MiXCR. The data show 890,000 or so distinct CDR3 sequences, with less than 80% seen just once and around 30% held by the top ten. Sequenced sample: blood. The receptors derive from a man younger than 45 in good health.

This clonotype appeared once. This chain connects TRBV5-1 to TRBJ2-7, with a weak D call TRBD2 (7 bases). From germline, CDR1 is SGHRS and CDR2 YFSETQ. This CDR3 is built from 17 residues. The V end lost 4 bases, the J end lost 3 bases, and 23 bases lay between the germline ends. CDR3 in DNA: TGCGCCAGCAGCGACTTTGGGGGGGCAGCGGGCTACTACGAGCAGTACTTC. It codes for CASSDFGGAAGYYEQYF. Full variable domain (missing parts from reference TRBV5-1 and TRBJ2-7): KAGVTQTPRYLIKTRGQQVTLSCSPISGHRSVSWYQQTPGQGLQFLFEYFSETQRNKGNFPGRFSGRQFSNSRSEMNVSTLELGDSALYLCASSDFGGAAGYYEQYFGPGTRLTVT.

V and J are TRBV7-8 and TRBJ2-1; no firm D call. The CDR3 spans 14 residues. V dropped 1 base and J dropped 8 bases, with 12 bases sitting between them. Germline values: CDR1 SGHVS, CDR2 FQNEAQ. CDR3 DNA: TGTGCCAGCAGCTTAGGCGCGACGCCCGATGAGCAGTTCTTC. Residues: CASSLGATPDEQFF.

This clonotype showed up just once. The chain couples TRBV6-5 to TRBJ2-1; TRBD1 matches at 7 bases. This CDR3 is built from 16 residues. The ends lost 7 bases at V and 4 bases at J; junction bases unmatched: 13. In germline, CDR1 is MNHEY, CDR2 SVGAGI. CDR3: CASIAGTAEGYNEQFF. The CDR3 nucleotides are TGTGCCAGCATCGCCGGGACAGCTGAAGGTTACAATGAGCAGTTCTTC.

This clonotype has more than one count but fewer than ten. The V gene is TRBV20-1, the J gene TRBJ2-1; D is uncertain. CDR3 length: 11 amino acids. Trimming cost V 5 bases and J 6 bases, with 8 bases left between them. Germline V gene sequence: CDR1 DFQATT, CDR2 SNEGSKA (reference sequence). CDR3 sequence: CSAPAPNEQFF. In DNA, the CDR3 is TGCAGTGCTCCGGCTCCCAATGAGCAGTTCTTC.

This chain uses TRBV4-2 with TRBJ2-5, with D unclear. Trimming shortened V by 1 base and J by 4 bases, and 10 bases separated the two germline ends. The germline CDR1 and CDR2 sequences are LGHNA and YNFKEQ. The CDR3 totals 14 residues. The CDR3 DNA is TGTGCCAGCAGCCAAGCCCAGTTGGGAGAGACCCAGTACTTC. Its translation is CASSQAQLGETQYF.

The gene calls are TRBV5-1 and TRBJ2-3; 14 bases are a match to TRBD2. The CDR3 consists of 16 residues. With 3 bases clipped from V and 5 bases from J, the junction kept 5 bases outside the gene matches. Germline CDR1 and CDR2: SGHRS and YFSETQ. CDR3 protein: CASSSGLAGVVDTQYF. CDR3 DNA sequence: TGCGCCAGCAGCTCGGGACTAGCGGGAGTGGTAGATACGCAGTATTTT.

The gene calls are TRBV29-1 and TRBJ2-1, with 12 bases aligning to TRBD2. This CDR3 comprises 13 residues. J was trimmed by 6 bases and V by 3 bases; bases with no gene match: 0. The germline V gene has CDR1 SQVTM and CDR2 ANQGSEA. The CDR3 sequence: CSVETSGGNEQFF. The CDR3 DNA reads as TGCAGCGTTGAGACTAGCGGGGGCAATGAGCAGTTCTTC.

The V gene is TRBV9, the J gene TRBJ2-1; 8 bases map to TRBD2. The CDR3 sequence is 15 residues long. V lost 3 bases to trimming and J lost 8 bases; unmatched junction nucleotides: 10. Germline V gene sequence: CDR1 SGDLS, CDR2 YYNGEE. CDR3 sequence: CASSASGTSNDEQFF. The CDR3, as DNA: TGTGCCAGCAGCGCCTCCGGGACTAGTAATGATGAGCAGTTCTTC. The complete variable domain, with remaining parts taken from reference TRBV9 and TRBJ2-1, reads DSGVTQTPKHLITATGQRVTLRCSPRSGDLSVYWYQQSLDQGLQFLIQYYNGEERAKGNILERFSAQQFPDLHSELNLSSLELGDSALYFCASSASGTSNDEQFFGPGTRLTVL.

The J gene is TRBJ2-3, the V gene TRBV4-3; TRBD2 matches at 7 bases. Trimming took 3 bases from V and 6 from J; bases not matched to a gene: 6. CDR1 LGHNA and CDR2 YSLEER come from the germline V gene. The CDR3 contains 14 residues. Here the CDR3 reads CASSQTSKVDTQYF. Written as DNA, the CDR3 is TGCGCCAGCAGCCAGACTAGCAAAGTGGATACGCAGTATTTT.

Here the CDR3 DNA reads TGCAGCGTCGAGGTCCGGGGGGAGCAGTACTTC. Encoded protein: CSVEVRGEQYF. The rearrangement links TRBV29-1 to TRBJ2-7; weak D call: TRBD2 (6 bases). The length of the CDR3 is 11 residues. V gave up 6 bases and J gave up 7 bases, with 13 bases separating them. Germline CDR1 is SQVTM and CDR2 is ANQGSEA.

J is TRBJ2-5 and V is TRBV4-3; no clear D gene. Trimming removed 1 base from V and 5 bases from J, with 11 bases in between. The germline V gene encodes CDR1 LGHNA and CDR2 YSLEER. CDR3 size: 14 residues. The CDR3 here is CASSQGPSSETQYF. The CDR3 DNA is TGCGCCAGCAGCCAAGGTCCCAGCTCCGAGACCCAGTACTTC.

Written as DNA, the CDR3 is TGTGCCAGCAGCCAAGATGAGCGGGGGGGCCCAGATACGCAGTATTTT. Translating it yields CASSQDERGGPDTQYF. The rearrangement links TRBV3-1 to TRBJ2-3; TRBD2 matches 10 bases. The CDR3 is 16 residues long. J lost 4 bases, V lost 0 bases, and 4 bases had no gene match. CDR1 and CDR2 (germline): LGHDT, YNNKEL (reference sequence).

The chain recombines TRBV4-1 with TRBJ1-2; TRBD1 agrees at 7 bases. The germline V gene has CDR1 MGHRA and CDR2 YSYEKL. Trimming removed 3 bases from V and 3 bases from J; junction bases left unmatched: 10. CDR3 length: 16 residues. The chain's CDR3 is CASSHPTTGKDYGYTF. The CDR3 nucleotides are TGCGCCAGCAGCCACCCAACGACAGGGAAGGACTATGGCTACACCTTC.

This clonotype has more than one count but fewer than ten. The J gene is TRBJ2-5, the V gene TRBV12-3 or TRBV12-4, with D perhaps TRBD2 (7 bases). The CDR3 sequence is 19 residues long. Trimming stripped 1 base from V and 0 bases from J, with 21 bases between. The CDR3 DNA sequence: TGTGCCAGCAGTTTAGGCCGTAATAACCGGGGGGCATACCAAGAGACCCAGTACTTC. As protein: CASSLGRNNRGAYQETQYF.

V usage is TRBV6-2 or TRBV6-3 and J usage is TRBJ2-5; D gene unclear. Germline lookup yields CDR1 MNHEY and CDR2 SVGEGT. Deletions cut 2 bases from V and 2 bases from J, with 6 bases between. The CDR3 is 13 amino acids. CDR3 sequence reads: CASSYKFQETQYF. As DNA, the CDR3 is TGTGCCAGCAGTTACAAGTTTCAAGAGACCCAGTACTTC.

This chain joins TRBV5-1 and TRBJ2-4, with no clear D. The DNA end lines up better with TRBJ2-7; the J call may be wrong. Germline CDR1 is SGHRS and CDR2 is YFSETQ. The CDR3 spans 13 residues. The DNA for the CDR3 is TGCGCCAGCAGCTTGGAATCATTCGACGAGCAGTACTTC. Translation gives CASSLESFDEQYF.

This clonotype was observed a few times. This CDR3 is CASSFGTGQNEQFF. CDR3 nucleotide sequence: TGTGCCAGCAGCTTCGGGACAGGGCAGAATGAGCAGTTCTTC. The V gene is TRBV7-2, the J gene TRBJ2-1; 9 nucleotides agree with TRBD1. The germline gives CDR1 SGHTA, CDR2 FQGNSA. This CDR3 has 14 residues. With 3 bases clipped from V and 7 bases from J, the junction kept 4 bases outside the gene matches.

The chain uses TRBV4-2 and TRBJ2-3; the match to TRBD2 covers 10 bases. This CDR3 contains 16 residues. V was pared by 2 bases and J by 3 bases, with 5 bases of the junction left unmatched. CDR1 is LGHNA and CDR2 is YNFKEQ in the germline V gene. CDR3 protein: CASSQNLAGGTDTQYF. In DNA, the CDR3 is TGTGCCAGCAGCCAAAACTTAGCGGGGGGTACAGATACGCAGTATTTT.

This chain uses TRBV20-1 with TRBJ2-1; 7 positions agree with TRBD2. The CDR3 is 15 residues long. The junction had 9 bases not matched to a gene; V was cut back by 0 bases and J by 7 bases. Germline lookup yields CDR1 DFQATT and CDR2 SNEGSKA (reference sequence). The chain's CDR3 is CSARDEAGVLNEQFF. The CDR3 DNA follows: TGCAGTGCTAGAGATGAGGCGGGGGTTCTGAATGAGCAGTTCTTC.

This clonotype was recorded once. One end of the junction varies from germline; a read error may be responsible. The chain is built from TRBV4-3 and TRBJ1-2; no clear D. From germline, CDR1 is LGHNA and CDR2 YSLEER. The CDR3 spans 17 residues. CDR3 region: CASSQEWGFWVNYGHTF. As DNA, the CDR3 is TGCGCCAGCAGCCAAGAATGGGGTTTTTGGGTCAACTATGGCCACACCTTC.

This clonotype was observed many times. J is TRBJ2-5 and V is TRBV2; TRBD2 agrees at 11 bases. Unmatched junction bases numbered 8, after V lost 6 bases and J lost 2 bases. Germline CDR1 and CDR2: SNHLY and FYNNEI. The CDR3 totals 16 residues. The CDR3 DNA reads TGTGCCAGCAGGGAGACTAGCGGGGTCTTTCAAGAGACCCAGTACTTC. Amino acids: CASRETSGVFQETQYF.

V is TRBV7-2 and J is TRBJ2-1, with D possibly matching TRBD2 (5 bases). The germline V and J ends were trimmed by 5 bases and 14 bases, with 16 bases remaining between them. The CDR3 has 12 amino acids. CDR1 is SGHTA and CDR2 is FQGNSA in the germline V gene. The CDR3 DNA reads TGTGCCAGCAGCCCTCGCACGAGGGCGGAGTTCTTC. Residues: CASSPRTRAEFF.

This chain uses TRBV5-1 with TRBJ2-5; weak D call: TRBD1 (6 bases). Between the trimmed V and J ends, which lost 4 bases and 1 base, there was a span of 14 bases. The CDR3 extends over 15 amino acids. Per germline, CDR1 SGHRS and CDR2 YFSETQ. In nucleotides, the CDR3 is TGCGCCAGCAGCCTAGGACAGATTGGCCAAGAGACCCAGTACTTC. This codes for CASSLGQIGQETQYF. The variable domain in full, with the rest retrieved from reference TRBV5-1 and TRBJ2-5, is KAGVTQTPRYLIKTRGQQVTLSCSPISGHRSVSWYQQTPGQGLQFLFEYFSETQRNKGNFPGRFSGRQFSNSRSEMNVSTLELGDSALYLCASSLGQIGQETQYFGPGTRLLVL.

The chain is built from TRBV21-1 and TRBJ1-4; the table gives TRBD1 as D, unverified against the DNA. TRBV21-1 corresponds to a pseudogene. There are 15 residues in the CDR3. This CDR3 is CASSKRDPTNEKLFF. CDR3 DNA sequence: TGTGCCAGCAGCAAACGGGATCCCACTAATGAAAAACTGTTTTTT.

This clonotype turned up a few times. V and J are TRBV7-9 and TRBJ1-2, with a weak D call TRBD1 (5 bases). CDR1 is SEHNR and CDR2 is FQNEAQ in the germline V gene (reference sequence). Deletions cut 5 bases from V and 3 bases from J, with 13 bases between. The CDR3 spans 14 residues. CDR3 coding DNA: TGTGCCAGCAGCCCGATGAGGGGCGACTATGGCTACACCTTC. Protein sequence: CASSPMRGDYGYTF.

This chain joins TRBV19 and TRBJ2-3, with 7 nucleotides matching TRBD1. Per the germline V gene, CDR1 is LNHDA and CDR2 is SQIVND (reference sequence). This CDR3 has 14 residues. J lost 0 bases, V lost 10 bases, and 7 bases had no gene match. The CDR3 bases are TGTGCCACCAGGGACAGCTCTAGCACAGATACGCAGTATTTT. Protein: CATRDSSSTDTQYF.